This T cell receptor beta chain was captured by sequencing in a study of T cell changes during pregnancy in multiple sclerosis. Trimming removed 4 bases at V and 0 bases at J, with 13 bases between. CDR3 length equals 15 residues. The germline V gene encodes CDR1 SQVTM and CDR2 ANQGSEA. Some clones are missing from TCRdb's copy, which holds only in-frame ones; the method was immunoSEQ multiplex PCR. Among approximately 36,000 clones listed, 93% were seen once. This TCR was recovered from a female donor with multiple sclerosis, enrolled in a pregnancy study. Sequencing used CD4+ T cells from peripheral blood mononuclear cells, obtained in the first trimester of pregnancy. The gene calls are TRBV29-1 and TRBJ2-1; the D gene is possibly TRBD2 (6 bases). DNA for the CDR3: TGCAGCGTTGGTCCGGGACTCAGCTCCTACAATGAGCAGTTCTTC. Its translation: CSVGPGLSSYNEQFF.